The 13 T cell receptor beta chains below come from one sample, sequenced in a study of immune aging and cytomegalovirus after organ transplant. BD Rhapsody targeted mRNA and AbSeq chemistry was used for microwell cell capture and library preparation. TCRdb ran MiXCR on the single-cell sequencing reads and lists one entry per CDR3 protein. Of roughly 20,000 distinct CDR3 sequences listed, more than 35% were seen once; the top ten hold approximately 26%. Time point noted: five sample-tagged time points from pre-transplant (day -1) to day 368 post-transplant, pooled. For these TCRs, the target antigens are not known. Sample: CMV peptide-activated CD4+ and CD8+ T cells sorted from blood, taken at five time points, pooled. Subset denoted: sorted CD8+CD137+ and CD4+CD154+ T cells after roughly 13 h CMV IE-1 peptide stimulation. The receptors stem from a female donor who had a heart transplant and CMV viremia.

This clonotype qualifies as medium-sized. The chain uses TRBV20-1 and TRBJ1-1; the D is unclear. V was shortened by 3 bases and J by 3 bases, with 11 bases between the two germline ends. This CDR3 has 13 residues. Germline V gives CDR1 DFQATT, CDR2 SNEGSKA (reference sequence). In DNA form, the CDR3 reads TGCAGTGCTAGGCGGGGTCGGTACACTGAAGCTTTCTTT. As protein: CSARRGRYTEAFF.

This clonotype appeared many times. A read error is possible here, since a much larger clone lies one base away. The chain has TRBV9 and TRBJ2-7, with TRBD1 as a possible D gene (7 bases). This CDR3 is 14 amino acids long. Germline assignment: CDR1 SGDLS and CDR2 YYNGEE. V was clipped by 0 bases and J by 5 bases, with 12 bases between them. Written as DNA, the CDR3 is TGTGCCAGCAGCGTAGCAGGGGGGCTCCACGAGCAGTACTTC. It codes for CASSVAGGLHEQYF.

In its sample, this clonotype was seen a few times. This chain connects TRBV19 to TRBJ1-1; no reliable D call. There are 14 residues in the CDR3. Germline-derived CDR1 and CDR2 are LNHDA and SQIVND (reference sequence). The V end lost 5 bases, the J end lost 1 base, and 11 bases lay between the germline ends. The CDR3 DNA follows: TGTGCCAGTAGTCCCCCAACCAGGAACACTGAAGCTTTCTTT. Translation: CASSPPTRNTEAFF.

The V call is TRBV28, the J call TRBJ2-5; D is possibly TRBD2 (6 bases). CDR3 length equals 19 residues. Germline-derived CDR1 and CDR2 are MDHEN and SYDVKM. The V gene lost 6 bases and the J gene lost 4 bases, with 30 bases spanning the gap. CDR3: CASRSPIGRSELRPETQYF. The CDR3 nucleotides are TGTGCCAGCAGATCCCCTATTGGGAGGAGTGAGTTAAGGCCAGAGACCCAGTACTTC.

The table lists this clonotype with a few counts. The V and J genes are TRBV11-2 and TRBJ2-1, with TRBD2 identical over 7 bases. Germline V gives CDR1 SGHAT, CDR2 FQNNGV. The CDR3 contains 13 residues. The J segment lost 12 bases and the V segment lost 0 bases, leaving 5 bases of the junction unmatched. CDR3 coding DNA: TGTGCCAGCAGCTTAGAACCAGGCGGGAGGCAGTTCTTC. It is translated as CASSLEPGGRQFF.

The V call is TRBV6-1, the J call TRBJ2-5, with TRBD2 matching 10 bases. CDR3 length: 16 amino acids. CDR1 and CDR2 (germline): MNHNS, SASEGT. V lost 4 bases and J lost 5; bases outside the gene matches: 10. CDR3 bases: TGTGCCAGCAGTGGCCTAAGCGGGGGGGCCGGGGAGACCCAGTACTTC. As protein: CASSGLSGGAGETQYF.

The chain couples TRBV5-4 to TRBJ2-1, with 11 positions matching TRBD1. This CDR3 region has 14 residues. V shed 7 bases, J shed 8 bases, and the junction held 8 bases outside the gene matches. Germline V lookup: CDR1 SGHNT, CDR2 YYREEE (reference sequence). The CDR3 here is CASGPRTGGYEQFF. The CDR3, as DNA: TGTGCCAGCGGCCCGAGGACAGGGGGCTATGAGCAGTTCTTC.

This clonotype has at least ten counts. The chain couples TRBV5-4 to TRBJ2-5, with D possibly TRBD2 on 7 matching bases. V lost 5 bases and J lost 5, with 19 bases in between. The CDR3 spans 15 residues. Germline values: CDR1 SGHNT, CDR2 YYREEE (reference sequence). CDR3 DNA: TGTGCCAGCAGTCCCCGCCTACAGGGAGGGGAGACCCAGTACTTC. This encodes CASSPRLQGGETQYF.

J is TRBJ2-1 and V is TRBV12-3 or TRBV12-4; D may be TRBD2 (5 bases). This CDR3 region has 12 residues. V was pared by 1 base and J by 9 bases, with 7 bases between. CDR3 in DNA: TGTGCCAGCAGTTTAGGAGGGAGTGAGCAGTTCTTC. This codes for CASSLGGSEQFF.

This clonotype showed up just a few times. The CDR3 spells CASSRTATDTQYF. In nucleotides, the CDR3 is TGCGCCAGCAGCCGGACAGCCACAGATACGCAGTATTTT. This rearrangement joins TRBV5-1 to TRBJ2-3, with D perhaps matching TRBD1 (6 bases). The germline gives CDR1 SGHRS, CDR2 YFSETQ. This CDR3 is 13 amino acids long. Between the trimmed V and J ends, which lost 4 bases and 2 bases, there was a span of 8 bases.

This chain joins TRBV29-1 and TRBJ2-5; TRBD1 agrees at 9 bases. Per the germline V gene, CDR1 is SQVTM and CDR2 is ANQGSEA. Trimming took 4 bases from V and 10 from J; bases not matched to a gene: 16. The CDR3 covers 15 residues. The CDR3 reads CSVVSDRGRSYDQYF. The CDR3 nucleotides read TGCAGCGTTGTCTCGGACAGGGGAAGGTCCTACGACCAGTACTTC.

In its sample, this clonotype was seen a few times. The J gene is TRBJ1-5, the V gene TRBV19; 8 bases align to TRBD1. The CDR3 has 14 amino acids. CDR1 is LNHDA and CDR2 is SQIVND in the germline V gene (reference sequence). V lost 4 bases and J lost 9; bases outside the gene matches: 8. Here the CDR3 reads CASSTSTGDRPQHF. The CDR3 DNA reads TGTGCCAGTAGTACATCGACAGGGGACCGGCCCCAGCATTTT.

This chain connects TRBV7-9 to TRBJ2-6; possibly TRBD1 or TRBD2 for D (5 bases each). The CDR3 totals 17 residues. Germline V gives CDR1 SEHNR, CDR2 FQNEAQ (reference sequence). V shed 1 base and J shed 6 bases, with 16 bases lying between them. CDR3 in amino acids: CASSLGGAGVEANVLTF. As DNA, the CDR3 is TGTGCCAGCAGCTTAGGAGGGGCCGGCGTGGAGGCCAACGTCCTGACTTTC.